This T cell receptor beta chain was identified in a study of CD8 T cells in ankylosing spondylitis. TCRdb reprocessed the 5' RACE reads with MiXCR, giving one entry per CDR3 protein. The table includes about 440,000 distinct CDR3 sequences, 15% to 20% detected once. This clonotype has a count of ten or more. Its antigen remains unknown. V lost 2 bases, J lost 7 bases, and 20 bases lay in between. The CDR3 has 17 amino acids. Study-wide results and limits: Seemingly characteristic of ankylosing spondylitis blood was a TCR beta motif consisting of about 8 highly homologous variants. Earlier work had already found some motif variants in reactive arthritis synovial fluid and blood. The authors found the disease-linked clones to be CD8+ and relatively rare in peripheral blood.

The chain couples TRBV12-3 or TRBV12-4 to TRBJ1-4; a possible D gene is TRBD1 (6 bases). The source is a male donor with ankylosing spondylitis. Sequences were obtained from blood, either unsorted or a sorted T cell fraction (not recorded which). The CDR3 nucleotides read TGTGCCAGCAGTTTAATGGTAACCTCGGGACAATTTGAAAAACTGTTTTTT. It codes for CASSLMVTSGQFEKLFF.